This record concerns one TCR beta chain sequence. Produced via immunoSEQ multiplex PCR; TCRdb's table is partial and in-frame only. In the table there are about 180,000 clones, more than 85% of which are singletons. CDR1 and CDR2 from the germline V gene are MDHEN and SYDVKM. Between the trimmed V and J ends, which lost 6 bases and 5 bases, there was a span of 8 bases. This CDR3 region has 11 residues. The data were obtained in a study of control samples from healthy donors and cancer patients. The specimen sequenced was blood. The sequence was obtained from a woman in her thirties or forties in good health. The rearrangement joins TRBV28 to TRBJ2-7; D gene uncertain. The CDR3 reads CASSLRDEQYF. The DNA of the CDR3 is TGTGCCAGCAGCCTCCGAGACGAGCAGTACTTC. Supplemented by reference TRBV28 and TRBJ2-7, the full variable domain reads DVKVTQSSRYLVKRTGEKVFLECVQDMDHENMFWYRQDPGLGLRLIYFSYDVKMKEKGDIPEGYSVSREKKERFSLILESASTNQTSMYLCASSLRDEQYFGPGTRLTVT.